This T cell receptor (beta chain) emerged from a study of cytomegalovirus exposure and HLA in healthy donors. Unrecorded immune exposures were likely, despite nominal health at sampling. Researchers ran the PCR with 60 Vbeta and 13 Jbeta primers. The assay was immunoSEQ multiplex PCR, and TCRdb's table has in-frame clones only and misses some. Of 75,000 to 100,000 clones in the sample, about three quarters were seen once. V lost 4 bases, J lost 1 base, and 6 bases stayed unmatched. This CDR3 region has 16 residues. Looked up from germline, CDR1 is MNHEY and CDR2 is SMNVEV (reference sequence). This TCR was recovered from a man between 60 and 70 years old in good health and CMV-seropositive. The sequencing sample was made of PBMCs. This chain joins TRBV27 and TRBJ2-5; the match to TRBD2 covers 10 bases. The CDR3 sequence: CASSSRTSGSQETQYF. The DNA of the CDR3 is TGTGCCAGCAGTTCCCGGACTAGCGGATCCCAAGAGACCCAGTACTTC.